What follows are 29 T cell receptor beta chains derived from one specimen sequenced in a study of blood T cell repertoires in COVID-19. The table came from immunoSEQ multiplex PCR; TCRdb's copy has only in-frame clones and leaves some out. The sample contains 150,000 to 200,000 clones, 65% to 85% of which appear only once. Sample: PBMCs or T cells enriched from blood (not recorded which). The receptors shown here come from a man between 40 and 49 years old who had recovered from COVID-19.

The chain combines TRBV2 with TRBJ1-2; TRBD1 agrees at 7 bases. CDR1 and CDR2 (germline): SNHLY, FYNNEI. Trimming took 6 bases from V and 7 from J; bases not matched to a gene: 11. CDR3 length equals 14 residues. DNA for the CDR3: TGTGCCAGCAGGAGTCGGACAGGAGTTATTGGCTACACCTTC. It specifies CASRSRTGVIGYTF.

This chain links TRBV30 with TRBJ1-1; TRBD1 might be the D (5 bases). Germline CDR1 and CDR2: GTSNPN and SVGIG (reference sequence). V dropped 4 bases and J dropped 1 base, with 16 bases sitting between them. This CDR3 is built from 15 residues. In DNA, the CDR3 is TGTGCCTGGACTCTAGATCGGGGGAGGAACACTGAAGCTTTCTTT. Translated, it gives CAWTLDRGRNTEAFF. The variable domain in full, completed from reference TRBV30 and TRBJ1-1, reads SQTIHQWPATLVQPVGSPLSLECTVEGTSNPNLYWYRQAAGRGLQLLFYSVGIGQISSEVPQNLSASRPQDRQFILSSKKLLLSDSGFYLCAWTLDRGRNTEAFFGQGTRLTVV.

Only a few counts were recorded for this clone. V usage is TRBV4-1 and J usage is TRBJ1-5; D call uncertain. Trimming removed 1 base at V and 3 bases at J, with 7 bases between. This CDR3 is 14 amino acids long. Germline V gene lookup returns CDR1 MGHRA and CDR2 YSYEKL. The CDR3 protein is CASSQGLINQPQHF. The CDR3 region has the DNA TGCGCCAGCAGCCAAGGACTGATCAATCAGCCCCAGCATTTT.

The chain employs TRBV2 and TRBJ1-4, with TRBD1 matching 8 bases. The germline gives CDR1 SNHLY, CDR2 FYNNEI. The J segment lost 5 bases and the V segment lost 8 bases, leaving 7 bases of the junction unmatched. The CDR3 is 14 amino acids. CDR3 amino acids: CASRPGQVNEKLFF. The CDR3 DNA reads TGTGCCAGCCGTCCGGGACAGGTGAATGAAAAACTGTTTTTT.

The J gene is TRBJ1-5, the V gene TRBV18; 9 bases align to TRBD1. The germline V gene encodes CDR1 KGHSH and CDR2 LQKENI. The CDR3 runs 13 residues. In DNA, the CDR3 is TGTGCAGGGACAGGGAACATTAATCAGCCCCAGCATTTT. Its translation is CAGTGNINQPQHF.

The V and J genes are TRBV21-1 and TRBJ2-7; the table's D gene call, TRBD1, was not cross checked with the DNA. TRBV21-1 is given as a pseudogene. This CDR3 is built from 16 residues. CDR3 sequence: CASSSFRDRPSYEQYF. CDR3 in DNA: TGTGCCAGCAGCAGCTTCCGGGACAGACCCTCCTACGAGCAGTACTTC.

This chain joins TRBV15 and TRBJ1-4; D may be TRBD1 (5 bases). The CDR3 length is 15 residues. With 0 bases removed from V and 8 bases from J, the gap between germline ends came to 13 bases. CDR1 is LNHNV and CDR2 is YYDKDF in the germline V gene (reference sequence). Here the CDR3 reads CATSRDRREGEKLFF. CDR3 coding DNA: TGTGCCACCAGCAGAGATCGTAGGGAGGGGGAAAAACTGTTTTTT.

This chain links TRBV6-6 with TRBJ1-3; D unresolved. Looked up from germline, CDR1 is MNHNY and CDR2 is SVGAGI (reference sequence). Trimming shortened V by 6 bases and J by 0 bases, and 6 bases separated the two germline ends. This CDR3 is built from 13 residues. The CDR3 DNA is TGTGCCAGCAGCTACCTCTCTGGAAACACCATATATTTT. Translation: CASSYLSGNTIYF.

Only a few counts were recorded for this clone. The gene calls are TRBV7-9 and TRBJ1-2; D perhaps matches TRBD1 (6 bases). Germline V gives CDR1 SEHNR, CDR2 FQNEAQ (reference sequence). Trimming shortened V by 5 bases and J by 5 bases, and 27 bases separated the two germline ends. This CDR3 comprises 18 residues. CDR3 DNA sequence: TGTGCCAGCAGCCCTAATGCTTCCAACAGGGACCGCCGTTATGGCTACACCTTC. It is translated as CASSPNASNRDRRYGYTF.

V gene TRBV5-1 combines with J gene TRBJ1-1; 11 bases are shared with TRBD1. V was clipped by 4 bases and J by 6 bases; unmatched bases: 11. The CDR3 runs to 16 residues. Germline lookup yields CDR1 SGHRS and CDR2 YFSETQ. CDR3 sequence (DNA): TGCGCCAGCAGCACTGGACAGGGGGCGGTGAAGGCTGAAGCTTTCTTT. Protein sequence: CASSTGQGAVKAEAFF.

The chain employs TRBV19 and TRBJ1-2; 8 bases are a match to TRBD1. The trim removed 6 bases at V and 4 bases at J, leaving 4 bases unmatched. This CDR3 has 13 amino acids. CDR1 and CDR2 from the germline V gene are LNHDA and SQIVND (reference sequence). The CDR3 coding sequence is TGTGCCAGTAGCCCGGGACAGGTCTATGGCTACACCTTC. It encodes CASSPGQVYGYTF.

The CDR3 sequence: CASSLDRVNTEAFF. The CDR3 DNA sequence: TGCGCCAGCAGCCTGGACAGGGTGAACACTGAAGCTTTCTTT. The chain couples TRBV5-1 to TRBJ1-1; TRBD1 matches 8 bases. The CDR3 runs 14 residues. Trimming at V came to 4 bases and at J to 0 bases, leaving 2 bases not matched to a gene. Germline V CDR1 and CDR2: SGHRS, YFSETQ. Based on the CDR3 plus reference TRBV5-1 and TRBJ1-1, the full variable domain is KAGVTQTPRYLIKTRGQQVTLSCSPISGHRSVSWYQQTPGQGLQFLFEYFSETQRNKGNFPGRFSGRQFSNSRSEMNVSTLELGDSALYLCASSLDRVNTEAFFGQGTRLTVV.

CDR3 nucleotide sequence: TGTGCCAGCAGTCGGAACCGGGATTACTATGGCTACACCTTC. The encoded protein is CASSRNRDYYGYTF. V is TRBV6-5 and J is TRBJ1-2; D not resolved. V gave up 5 bases and J gave up 3 bases, with 13 bases separating them. Germline loops: CDR1 MNHEY, CDR2 SVGAGI. The CDR3 is made up of 14 amino acids.

V and J are TRBV12-3 or TRBV12-4 and TRBJ1-1; D gene uncertain. Trimming left V 6 bases short and J 5 bases short, with 13 bases between. The CDR3 sequence is 13 residues long. CDR3 sequence (DNA): TGTGCCAGCAGCCCGGAGCCGTGGACTGAAGCTTTCTTT. This translates into CASSPEPWTEAFF.

V is TRBV10-3 and J is TRBJ1-2; 10 bases map to TRBD1. The CDR3 is 15 residues long. Trimming took 4 bases from V and 4 from J; bases not matched to a gene: 6. Germline V gene lookup returns CDR1 ENHRY and CDR2 SYGVKD. CDR3 loop: CAISGTGGLSYGYTF. The CDR3 coding sequence is TGTGCCATCAGTGGGACAGGGGGATTGTCCTATGGCTACACCTTC.

The chain uses TRBV7-9 and TRBJ1-6; no firm D call. There are 11 residues in the CDR3. The V end was cut by 5 bases, the J end by 13 bases, with 9 bases between. CDR1 is SEHNR and CDR2 is FQNEAQ in the germline V gene (reference sequence). Written as DNA, the CDR3 is TGTGCCAGCAGCCCCGGTGTCCCCCTCCACTTT. This translates into CASSPGVPLHF.

The rearrangement links TRBV11-2 to TRBJ1-3, with D hard to call. CDR3 length: 16 residues. The V gene lost 3 bases and the J gene lost 0 bases, with 12 bases spanning the gap. From germline, CDR1 is SGHAT and CDR2 FQNNGV. The chain's CDR3 is CASSFLAVPSGNTIYF. CDR3 DNA: TGTGCCAGCAGCTTCCTCGCAGTTCCCTCTGGAAACACCATATATTTT.

This sequence joins TRBV15 and TRBJ2-7, with D possibly TRBD2 on 5 matching bases. The germline V gene encodes CDR1 LNHNV and CDR2 YYDKDF (reference sequence). The CDR3 spans 13 residues. Trimming shortened V by 3 bases and J by 7 bases, and 13 bases separated the two germline ends. CDR3 coding DNA: TGTGCCACCAGCAGGGACGGGGTCATGGAGCAGTACGTC. Its protein is CATSRDGVMEQYV.

The chain is built from TRBV19 and TRBJ2-5; a possible D gene is TRBD1 (7 bases). Germline lookup yields CDR1 LNHDA and CDR2 SQIVND (reference sequence). V dropped 3 bases and J dropped 3 bases, with 14 bases sitting between them. CDR3 length equals 15 residues. In nucleotides, the CDR3 is TGTGCCAGTAGTATCGGGGGCAGGGGGAAAGAGACCCAGTACTTC. As protein: CASSIGGRGKETQYF.

This chain joins TRBV28 and TRBJ1-2; 10 nucleotides align to TRBD1. The length of the CDR3 is 14 residues. With V trimmed by 3 bases and J by 5 bases, 3 bases remained unmatched. CDR1 is MDHEN and CDR2 is SYDVKM in the germline V gene. The CDR3 region has the DNA TGTGCCAGCAGTTTTTGGGACAGGGGTTATGGCTACACCTTC. This encodes CASSFWDRGYGYTF.

This clone has just a few counts. Mismatch with germline at one junction end may stem from a read error. The CDR3 DNA sequence: TGTGCCAGTAGAATAGGAGCGGAGGGCCTTAATGAAAAACTGTTTTTT. Translating it yields CASRIGAEGLNEKLFF. The V call is TRBV19, the J call TRBJ1-4; no clear D. This CDR3 has 16 residues. CDR1 is LNHDA, CDR2 SQIVND, per germline (reference sequence). The full variable domain, with the rest looked up from reference TRBV19 and TRBJ1-4, is DGGITQSPKYLFRKEGQNVTLSCEQNLNHDAMYWYRQDPGQGLRLIYYSQIVNDFQKGDIAEGYSVSREKKESFPLTVTSAQKNPTAFYLCASRIGAEGLNEKLFFGSGTQLSVL.

A word on this clone: A read error may account for a junction end that differs from germline. The chain couples TRBV19 to TRBJ1-1; TRBD1 matches 10 bases. The CDR3 runs 15 residues. From germline, CDR1 is LNHDA and CDR2 SQIVND (reference sequence). CDR3 amino acids: CANSMGTGVNTEAFF. The DNA for the CDR3 is TGTGCCAATAGTATGGGGACAGGGGTGAACACTGAAGCTTTCTTT.

This rearrangement joins TRBV28 to TRBJ1-2, with D unclear. CDR1 MDHEN and CDR2 SYDVKM come from the germline V gene. V lost 3 bases, J lost 0 bases, and 5 bases lay in between. The CDR3 is made up of 13 amino acids. CDR3 loop: CASSLPANYGYTF. For the CDR3, the DNA is TGTGCCAGCAGTTTGCCAGCTAACTATGGCTACACCTTC.

The chain employs TRBV7-2 and TRBJ2-5; 8 nucleotides agree with TRBD2. Germline CDR1 SGHTA, CDR2 FQGNSA. J gave up 4 bases and V 4 bases, and 11 bases lay outside the gene matches. CDR3 length: 16 residues. CDR3 sequence reads: CASSYPGGVGRETQYF. As DNA, the CDR3 is TGTGCCAGCAGCTACCCCGGGGGGGTAGGGCGAGAGACCCAGTACTTC.

The chain carries TRBV16 and TRBJ1-4; no firm D call. The CDR3 covers 15 residues. Germline CDR1 KGHSY, CDR2 FQNENV. V dropped 1 base and J dropped 8 bases, with 14 bases sitting between them. The CDR3 DNA sequence: TGTGCCAGCAGCCAATTAGACCTAGACGGAGAAAAACTGTTTTTT. It encodes CASSQLDLDGEKLFF.

The chain couples TRBV7-8 to TRBJ2-5; tentatively, D is TRBD2 (5 bases). Germline V gene sequence: CDR1 SGHVS, CDR2 FQNEAQ. V lost 1 base and J lost 4, with 10 bases in between. The CDR3 loop spans 14 amino acids. The CDR3 DNA reads TGTGCCAGCAGCTTAGGCCTAGCTCGAGAGACCCAGTACTTC. This sequence encodes CASSLGLARETQYF.

V usage is TRBV3-1 (or the pseudogene TRBV3-2) and J usage is TRBJ1-1; 7 bases agree with TRBD1. With V trimmed by 1 base and J by 0 bases, 14 bases remained unmatched. The length of the CDR3 is 19 residues. Germline-derived CDR1 and CDR2 are LGHDT and YNNKEL (reference sequence). The CDR3 nucleotides read TGTGCCAGCAGCCAAGGGAAACGCCCTCGACAGGGCATGAACACTGAAGCTTTCTTT. This sequence encodes CASSQGKRPRQGMNTEAFF.

This chain joins TRBV5-6 and TRBJ1-3, with 7 positions matching TRBD1. From germline, CDR1 is SGHDT and CDR2 YYEEEE. V shed 5 bases, J shed 3 bases, and the junction held 8 bases outside the gene matches. The CDR3 runs 15 residues. CDR3 amino acids: CASSLTGRSGNTIYF. Written as DNA, the CDR3 is TGTGCCAGCAGTTTGACAGGGCGAAGTGGAAACACCATATATTTT.

The chain couples TRBV18 to TRBJ2-5; D possibly corresponds to TRBD2 (5 bases). This CDR3 comprises 15 residues. Germline lookup yields CDR1 KGHSH and CDR2 LQKENI. V shed 5 bases and J shed 2 bases, with 15 bases lying between them. The CDR3 coding sequence is TGTGCCAGCTCAGTTCTCCGGGGTTTTCAAGAGACCCAGTACTTC. Amino acid sequence: CASSVLRGFQETQYF.